The 9 T cell receptor beta chains below were found in one sample sequenced in a study of type 1 regulatory T cells. TCRdb reprocessed the reads with MiXCR, giving one entry per CDR3 protein. The profile shows 63,000 or so distinct CDR3 sequences, approximately 50% of them singletons. No antigen has been assigned to these receptors. The sequenced sample consisted of cultured non-Tr1 T cells, either the whole culture or a sorted T cell fraction (not recorded which). The receptor set was obtained from a human donor in good health.

The rearrangement uses TRBV19 and TRBJ1-5, with 7 bases identical to TRBD1. Trimming took 3 bases from V and 7 from J; bases not matched to a gene: 6. The CDR3 has 14 residues. CDR1 is LNHDA, CDR2 SQIVND, per germline (reference sequence). The CDR3 DNA reads as TGTGCCAGTAGTATGGGGCAGGGGGGACAGCCCCAGCATTTT. It is translated as CASSMGQGGQPQHF.

The table lists this clonotype with a few counts. This chain uses TRBV3-1 with TRBJ1-2; D possibly corresponds to TRBD1 (6 bases). From germline, CDR1 is LGHDT and CDR2 YNNKEL (reference sequence). CDR3 length: 13 residues. V lost 1 base and J lost 4, with 7 bases in between. CDR3 residues: CASSQGDTYGYTF. The DNA of the CDR3 is TGTGCCAGCAGCCAAGGGGACACCTATGGCTACACCTTC.

The rearrangement uses TRBV20-1 and TRBJ2-2, with a tentative D call TRBD1 (6 bases). The germline gives CDR1 DFQATT, CDR2 SNEGSKA (reference sequence). The CDR3 consists of 14 residues. V lost 5 bases and J lost 1, with 11 bases in between. Written as DNA, the CDR3 is TGCAGTGCTTCCAGACAGGTGAACACCGGGGAGCTGTTTTTT. It is translated as CSASRQVNTGELFF.

V and J are TRBV3-1 and TRBJ2-5, with D hard to call. Per the germline V gene, CDR1 is LGHDT and CDR2 is YNNKEL (reference sequence). The CDR3 runs to 13 residues. V was trimmed by 1 base and J by 5 bases, leaving 8 bases between them. CDR3 in DNA: TGTGCCAGCAGCCAAGCGTTCGGTGAGACCCAGTACTTC. It is translated as CASSQAFGETQYF.

V and J are TRBV4-1 and TRBJ2-7; 8 bases agree with TRBD2. V was pared by 3 bases and J by 0 bases, with 10 bases of the junction left unmatched. The germline CDR1 and CDR2 sequences are MGHRA and YSYEKL. The CDR3 runs to 17 residues. The CDR3 DNA is TGCGCCAGCAGCCACGAATTCCCTAGCGGGTACTCCTACGAGCAGTACTTC. Translated, it gives CASSHEFPSGYSYEQYF.

This clonotype was seen a handful of times. The chain combines TRBV20-1 with TRBJ2-5; D gene ambiguous. V was cut by 3 bases and J by 4 bases, with 9 bases left in between. The CDR3 covers 12 residues. Germline values: CDR1 DFQATT, CDR2 SNEGSKA (reference sequence). The CDR3 region has the DNA TGCAGTGCTAGGTCCTCGTCAGAGACCCAGTACTTC. Translation: CSARSSSETQYF.

This chain links TRBV6-5 with TRBJ1-3; 7 bases map to TRBD1. Germline CDR1 reads MNHEY; CDR2 reads SVGAGI. V gave up 10 bases and J gave up 0 bases; unmatched junction bases: 9. The CDR3 has 15 residues. The CDR3 DNA reads as TGTGCCACTCGGACAGGTTTGGACTCTGGAAACACCATATATTTT. It translates to CATRTGLDSGNTIYF.

The gene calls are TRBV5-6 and TRBJ2-1, with TRBD2 as a possible D gene (7 bases). CDR3 length equals 15 residues. From germline, CDR1 is SGHDT and CDR2 YYEEEE. Trimming shortened V by 2 bases and J by 10 bases, and 19 bases separated the two germline ends. The CDR3 DNA reads as TGTGCCAGCAGCTTTAGGGGGGGGTCTTCATCCGAGCAGTTCTTC. Its translation is CASSFRGGSSSEQFF.

V usage is TRBV5-4 and J usage is TRBJ2-3, with 7 bases fitting TRBD2. Germline CDR1 and CDR2: SGHNT and YYREEE (reference sequence). The CDR3 covers 14 residues. V shed 4 bases, J shed 4 bases, and the junction held 6 bases outside the gene matches. CDR3 protein: CASSQRGAPDTQYF. The DNA of the CDR3 is TGTGCCAGCAGCCAGCGGGGAGCCCCAGATACGCAGTATTTT.